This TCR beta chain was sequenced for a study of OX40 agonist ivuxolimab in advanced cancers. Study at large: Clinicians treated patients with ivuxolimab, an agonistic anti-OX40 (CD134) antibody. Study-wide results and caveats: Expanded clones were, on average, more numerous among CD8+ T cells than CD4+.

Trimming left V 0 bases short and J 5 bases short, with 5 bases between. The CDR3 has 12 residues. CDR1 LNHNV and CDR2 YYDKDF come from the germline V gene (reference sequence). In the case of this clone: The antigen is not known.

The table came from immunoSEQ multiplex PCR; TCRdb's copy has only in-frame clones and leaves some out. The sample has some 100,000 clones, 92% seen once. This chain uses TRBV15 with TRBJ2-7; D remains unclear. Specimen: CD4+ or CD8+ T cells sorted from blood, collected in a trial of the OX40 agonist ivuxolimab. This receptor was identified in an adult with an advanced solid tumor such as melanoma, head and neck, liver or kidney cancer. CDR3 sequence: CATSRDRDEQYF. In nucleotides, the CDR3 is TGTGCCACCAGCAGAGACCGGGACGAGCAGTACTTC. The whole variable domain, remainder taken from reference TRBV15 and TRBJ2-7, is DAMVIQNPRYQVTQFGKPVTLSCSQTLNHNVMYWYQQKSSQAPKLLFHYYDKDFNNEADTPDNFQSRRPNTSFCFLDIRSPGLGDTAMYLCATSRDRDEQYFGPGTRLTVT.